These 3 T cell receptor beta chains were all obtained from the same sample, sequenced in a study of shared clonotypes between healthy human individuals. Method: immunoSEQ multiplex PCR; TCRdb's copy keeps in-frame clones and lacks some. The sample yields hundreds of thousands of clones, 96% seen once. The sequencing input was memory CD8+ T cells sorted from blood. Sample subset: CD45RO+ cells pooled with CCR7-negative TemRA cells. The receptors originated from a man aged 30 to 39 in good health.

V and J are TRBV6-6 and TRBJ2-4; D not certain. The CDR3 runs 14 residues. Germline CDR1 and CDR2: MNHNY and SVGAGI (reference sequence). V was pared by 4 bases and J by 5 bases, with 12 bases between. Here the CDR3 reads CASSSGPFQNIQYF. CDR3 nucleotides: TGTGCCAGCAGTTCTGGTCCTTTCCAAAACATTCAGTACTTC.

This clone showed up just once. The chain uses TRBV7-6 and TRBJ1-5; D remains ambiguous. The CDR3 totals 11 residues. Germline assignment: CDR1 SGHVS and CDR2 FNYEAQ. Trimming took off 1 base at V and 7 bases at J, with 2 bases between the two ends. The CDR3 sequence is CASSLGQPQHF. CDR3 DNA: TGTGCCAGCAGCTTAGGGCAGCCCCAGCATTTT.

This clone was seen just once. CDR3 amino acids: CASSGPGQGSYEQYF. In nucleotides, the CDR3 is TGTGCCAGCAGTGGACCGGGACAGGGGTCCTACGAGCAGTACTTC. The chain links TRBV6-1 to TRBJ2-7; 10 nucleotides agree with TRBD1. Germline V gives CDR1 MNHNS, CDR2 SASEGT. The V and J ends lost 4 bases and 1 base, in that order; junction bases with no gene match: 4. The CDR3 totals 15 residues.